These T cell receptor beta chains were read from a single sample in a study of blood T cell repertoires in COVID-19. Produced via immunoSEQ multiplex PCR; TCRdb's table is partial and in-frame only. The table includes about 56,000 clones, around 89% detected once. The sequenced sample consisted of peripheral blood. All receptors come from a human donor in a cohort sampled during active COVID-19. CDR3s include the opening cysteine and the closing phenylalanine or tryptophan. D genes are given only for firm matches. Clone size, where shown, is once, few, many, or a class for clones that have expanded.

j_call,d_call,v_call,clone_size,cdr3_aa,cdr3_nt
TRBJ2-5,-,TRBV5-6,-,CASSVSGQETQYF,TGTGCCAGCAGCGTATCCGGGCAAGAGACCCAGTACTTC
TRBJ2-7,TRBD2,TRBV3-1/TRBV3-2,-,CASSQDPLLAGGQSYEQYF,TGTGCCAGCAGCCAAGATCCCCTCTTGGCGGGGGGGCAATCCTACGAGCAGTACTTC
TRBJ1-4,TRBD1,TRBV2,-,CASRYRGRGTNEKLFF,TGTGCCAGCAGATACAGGGGGCGCGGGACTAATGAAAAACTGTTTTTT
TRBJ1-4,-,TRBV28,once,CASSYASRATNEKLFF,TGTGCCAGCAGCTATGCATCACGGGCAACTAATGAAAAACTGTTTTTT
TRBJ1-4,TRBD1,TRBV7-9,-,CASSLDRGYEKLFF,TGTGCCAGCAGCTTGGACAGGGGTTACGAAAAACTGTTTTTT
TRBJ2-4,-,TRBV7-6,-,CASSPTQGSENIQYF,TGTGCCAGCAGCCCAACTCAGGGTTCCGAAAACATTCAGTACTTC
TRBJ2-7,-,TRBV19,-,CASSERDTGLEQYF,TGTGCCAGTAGTGAAAGGGACACGGGTCTGGAGCAGTACTTC
TRBJ2-3,TRBD1,TRBV19,-,CASNLTGDLTDTQYF,TGTGCCAGTAACCTAACAGGGGACCTCACAGATACGCAGTATTTT
TRBJ1-2,-,TRBV6-2/TRBV6-3,-,CASSYGRVSGYTF,TGTGCCAGCAGTTACGGTCGCGTTTCCGGCTACACCTTC
TRBJ1-2,TRBD1,TRBV5-6,-,CASSVGTGNGYTF,TGTGCCAGCAGCGTGGGGACAGGGAATGGCTACACCTTC
TRBJ2-1,TRBD2,TRBV5-1,-,CASSLQAGGITEQFF,TGCGCCAGCAGCTTGCAGGCGGGGGGGATTACTGAGCAGTTCTTC
TRBJ1-5,-,TRBV7-9,few,CASSLGQGNQPQHF,TGTGCCAGCAGCTTAGGTCAGGGTAATCAGCCCCAGCATTTT
TRBJ1-6,-,TRBV2,few,CASSERAHRDGSPLHF,TGTGCCAGCAGTGAAAGGGCCCACAGGGATGGGTCACCCCTCCACTTT
TRBJ2-3,TRBD1,TRBV6-6,once,CASSRPETGGGTDTQYF,TGTGCCAGCAGCCGACCTGAGACAGGGGGTGGTACAGATACGCAGTATTTT
TRBJ2-5,TRBD1,TRBV18,-,CASASTGRSRETQYF,TGTGCCAGCGCCTCGACAGGGAGATCGAGAGAGACCCAGTACTTC
TRBJ2-3,TRBD1,TRBV10-1,-,CASSEFLQGSGTDTQYF,TGCGCCAGCAGTGAATTCCTACAGGGGTCGGGCACAGATACGCAGTATTTT
TRBJ2-5,TRBD1,TRBV5-1,-,CASSGQGETQYF,TGCGCCAGCAGCGGACAGGGAGAGACCCAGTACTTC
TRBJ2-1,TRBD2,TRBV11-2,-,CASSPRLAGGLEQFF,TGTGCCAGCAGTCCCCGACTAGCGGGGGGGCTTGAGCAGTTCTTC
TRBJ1-6,TRBD1,TRBV27,-,CASSPDREVPYNSPLHF,TGTGCCAGCAGTCCCGACAGGGAAGTCCCCTATAATTCACCCCTCCACTTT
TRBJ1-2,-,TRBV7-9,-,CASSLVPGAGGYTF,TGTGCCAGCAGCTTAGTACCAGGCGCAGGTGGCTACACCTTC
TRBJ2-1,TRBD2,TRBV5-4,-,CASSPTSGGAGEQFF,TGTGCCAGCAGCCCCACTAGCGGGGGGGCGGGGGAGCAGTTCTTC
TRBJ2-7,-,TRBV11-3,-,CASSPRTDLPGEQYF,TGTGCCAGCAGCCCCCGGACAGACCTACCAGGGGAGCAGTACTTC
TRBJ2-3,TRBD2,TRBV6-5,-,CASSYKGLSSNTQYF,TGTGCCAGCAGTTACAAGGGACTATCCTCGAATACGCAGTATTTT
TRBJ1-3,-,TRBV3-1/TRBV3-2,-,CASSQAYSGNTIYF,TGTGCCAGCAGCCAAGCTTACAGTGGAAACACCATATATTTT
TRBJ2-2,TRBD1,TRBV2,-,CASSGSRQGAAGELFF,TGTGCCAGCAGTGGGAGTAGGCAGGGGGCCGCCGGGGAGCTGTTTTTT
TRBJ1-6,TRBD1,TRBV6-2/TRBV6-3,-,CASSLTGENSPLHF,TGTGCCAGCAGTTTGACAGGGGAAAATTCACCCCTCCACTTT
TRBJ2-3,TRBD2,TRBV5-1,once,CASSSAQRGVRTDTQYF,TGCGCCAGCAGCTCTGCGCAGCGGGGGGTACGCACAGATACGCAGTATTTT
TRBJ1-1,-,TRBV27,-,CASSPLAAANTEAFF,TGTGCCAGCAGTCCCCTCGCGGCGGCGAACACTGAAGCTTTCTTT
TRBJ1-4,TRBD1,TRBV11-2,once,CASSRGQGAGSTNEKLFF,TGTGCCAGCAGCAGGGGACAGGGGGCTGGTTCAACTAATGAAAAACTGTTTTTT
TRBJ1-2,TRBD1,TRBV29-1,-,CSVAKDRGLSYTF,TGCAGCGTTGCCAAGGACAGGGGTCTCTCCTACACCTTC
TRBJ2-3,-,TRBV19,-,CASRPQGPGTDTQYF,TGTGCCAGTAGACCGCAGGGGCCGGGCACAGATACGCAGTATTTT
TRBJ1-6,-,TRBV6-6,-,CASSLRLSSYNSPLHF,TGTGCCAGCAGTTTACGGTTAAGCTCCTATAATTCACCCCTCCACTTT
TRBJ2-3,TRBD2,TRBV7-6,-,CASSFTSGGASPDTQYF,TGTGCCAGCAGCTTTACTAGCGGGGGGGCGAGCCCCGATACGCAGTATTTT
TRBJ2-1,TRBD2,TRBV24-1,-,CATSASGGAGSYNEQFF,TGTGCCACCAGTGCTAGCGGGGGGGCGGGCTCCTACAATGAGCAGTTCTTC
TRBJ2-3,TRBD1,TRBV19,-,CASSIRTGSTDTQYF,TGTGCCAGTAGTATTAGGACAGGCAGCACAGATACGCAGTATTTT
TRBJ1-6,-,TRBV24-1,-,CATSDCGRAYSYNSPLHF,TGTGCCACCAGTGATTGTGGGAGGGCCTACTCCTATAATTCACCCCTCCACTTT
TRBJ1-4,-,TRBV7-2,-,CASSLGQTTNEKLFF,TGTGCCAGCAGCTTAGGACAGACCACTAATGAAAAACTGTTTTTT
TRBJ1-5,-,TRBV19,-,CASSIVSGAYQPQHF,TGTGCCAGTAGTATAGTCTCAGGCGCTTATCAGCCCCAGCATTTT
TRBJ1-1,-,TRBV7-9,-,CASSRQNTEAFF,TGTGCCAGCAGCCGACAGAACACTGAAGCTTTCTTT
TRBJ2-1,TRBD2,TRBV2,-,CASRALAGGHEQFF,TGTGCCAGCAGAGCTTTAGCGGGGGGCCATGAGCAGTTCTTC
TRBJ2-5,-,TRBV6-6,-,CASRLSAQEAQYF,TGTGCCAGCCGCCTGTCAGCCCAAGAGGCCCAGTACTTC
TRBJ1-2,-,TRBV20-1,-,CSARRVYGYTF,TGCAGTGCTAGGAGGGTGTATGGCTACACCTTC
TRBJ1-1,TRBD1,TRBV7-2,-,CASSSRTGLTEAFF,TGTGCCAGCAGCTCGAGGACAGGGCTCACTGAAGCTTTCTTT
TRBJ2-7,TRBD1,TRBV25-1,-,CASRRTGSDEQYF,TGTGCCAGCAGGCGGACAGGTTCAGACGAGCAGTACTTC
TRBJ2-7,TRBD1,TRBV7-6,-,CASSSKPGQGAYEQYF,TGTGCCAGCAGCTCAAAACCGGGACAGGGGGCCTACGAGCAGTACTTC
TRBJ2-2,-,TRBV5-1,-,CASSPYRDTGELFF,TGCGCCAGCAGCCCCTACAGGGACACCGGGGAGCTGTTTTTT
TRBJ1-6,-,TRBV5-1,-,CASSLGETRTYSPLHF,TGCGCCAGCAGCTTGGGGGAGACGAGAACTTACTCACCCCTCCACTTT
TRBJ1-5,-,TRBV4-1,once,CASSRKPTGAGVPPQHF,TGCGCCAGCAGCCGGAAACCAACTGGGGCAGGGGTGCCGCCCCAGCATTTT
TRBJ1-4,-,TRBV28,-,CAHAGGDLSNEKLFF,TGTGCCCACGCTGGGGGGGACCTAAGTAATGAAAAACTGTTTTTT
TRBJ2-5,TRBD1,TRBV10-3,-,CAIRTGTGGAGETQYF,TGTGCCATAAGAACCGGGACAGGGGGCGCGGGTGAGACCCAGTACTTC
TRBJ1-4,-,TRBV30,-,CAWSTPGGVKLFF,TGTGCCTGGAGTACCCCGGGGGGCGTAAAACTGTTTTTT
TRBJ2-7,TRBD1,TRBV6-2/TRBV6-3,-,CASSYSRGLNYEQYF,TGTGCCAGCAGTTACTCCAGGGGGTTAAACTACGAGCAGTACTTC
TRBJ1-1,-,TRBV7-9,-,CASSLNREVTEAFF,TGTGCCAGCAGCTTAAATCGAGAGGTCACTGAAGCTTTCTTT
TRBJ2-3,-,TRBV9,-,CASSSQAGTDTQYF,TGTGCCAGCAGTAGTCAGGCGGGTACAGATACGCAGTATTTT